These 32 T cell receptor beta chains were sequenced from one sample in a study of tissue T cells after allogeneic stem cell transplantation. This sample's time point: mouse harvest day 14 after allogeneic transplant. Mouse grafts combined 10^7 T-cell-depleted bone marrow cells with 10^6 splenic CD5+ T cells. The data were produced by immunoSEQ multiplex PCR, yet TCRdb's version contains in-frame clones alone and is incomplete. The repertoire consists of around 1,100 clones, with roughly half occurring once and the leading ten covering roughly 43%. Source material: spleen. Receptor source: a female BALB/c mouse given C57BL/6 T cells with graft-versus-host disease after an allogeneic hematopoietic cell transplant.

Of note for this clone: Mouse names are used for the genes. The read ends 1 residue early relative to the CDR3; the germline J gene fills the gap. The genes are TRBV13-1 and TRBJ1-4; the D gene is possibly TRBD1 (6 bases). Germline lookup yields CDR1 NSHNY and CDR2 SYGAGN. V was cut by 1 base and J by 8 bases, with 15 bases left in between. The CDR3 loop spans 15 amino acids. The CDR3 is CASSDRGGAGERLFF. CDR3 DNA, as far as it was read: TGTGCCAGCAGTGATCGCGGGGGGGCGGGAGAAAGATTATTT.

Turning to this clone: All gene names here are mouse names. The read ends 1 residue early relative to the CDR3; the germline J gene fills the gap. The rearrangement joins TRBV26 to TRBJ2-5; 8 nucleotides line up with TRBD2. The CDR3 contains 14 residues. Germline V gene sequence: CDR1 KGHPV, CDR2 FQNQEV (reference sequence). J lost 2 bases, V lost 4 bases, and 2 bases had no gene match. CDR3 protein: CASSPDWAQDTQYF. The CDR3 bases that were read are TGTGCCAGCAGTCCGGACTGGGCCCAAGACACCCAGTAC.

By share, this clone counts as medium-sized. Germline and genes: mouse. The read comes to an end 1 residue before the CDR3 does, leaving the germline J gene to fill in the end. This chain uses TRBV12-1 with TRBJ1-4; D is unresolved. Trimming took off 0 bases at V and 4 bases at J, with 2 bases between the two ends. Germline V lookup: CDR1 SGHSN, CDR2 HYEKVE. The CDR3 extends over 12 amino acids. The CDR3 is CASSLGNERLFF. CDR3 DNA (partial): TGTGCCAGCTCTCTCGGCAACGAAAGATTATTT.

A remark on this clone: The gene symbols are mouse symbols. Read data end 1 residue before the CDR3 end; the end is taken from the germline J gene. V gene TRBV16 combines with J gene TRBJ1-3; D is unresolved. CDR3 length: 14 amino acids. The germline V gene has CDR1 SGHSA and CDR2 FRNQAP. V gave up 10 bases and J gave up 2 bases, with 15 bases separating them. The DNA read from the CDR3 is TGTGCAACCCCCCCCGACAATCCTGGAAATACGCTCTAT. It yields the protein CATPPDNPGNTLY. The CDR3 as a whole reads CATPPDNPGNTLYF.

As for this clone: The gene names here belong to mouse. The CDR3 extends 1 residue past the end of the read, so its final part is completed from the germline J gene. The chain is built from TRBV13-2 and TRBJ2-1; TRBD2 matches at 14 bases. Germline CDR1 NNHNN, CDR2 SYGAGS (reference sequence). V trimming: 5 bases; J trimming: 3 bases; junction bases outside the gene matches: 7. The CDR3 has 17 amino acids. Incomplete CDR3 DNA: TGTGCCAGCGGGGAACCGGGACTGGGGGGGCGCTATGCTGAGCAGTTC. Translation gives CASGEPGLGGRYAEQF. The whole CDR3 reads CASGEPGLGGRYAEQFF.

Details on this clone: This is likely an artifact of a read error, given a far larger clone one base away. The gene names given are mouse names. The CDR3 extends 1 residue past the end of the read, so its final part is completed from the germline J gene. The chain is built from TRBV19 and TRBJ2-4, with 9 bases aligning to TRBD2. CDR3 length: 16 residues. Germline V gene data show CDR1 as FNHDT and CDR2 as SITEND (reference sequence). This CDR3 reads CPSSIGTGSSQNTLYF. The covered CDR3 bases are TGTCCCAGCAGTATTGGGACTGGGTCTAGTCAAAACACCTTGTAC.

This clone is medium-sized in the sample. Mouse gene names and germline throughout. The read ends 1 residue shy of where the CDR3 ends; the end is completed using the germline J gene. V is TRBV13-3 and J is TRBJ1-2; D is possibly TRBD1 (6 bases). This CDR3 spans 13 amino acids. The germline V gene has CDR1 NNHDY and CDR2 SYVADS. V was shortened by 2 bases and J by 3 bases, with 8 bases between the two germline ends. CDR3 in amino acids: CASSDTGYSDYTF. The covered CDR3 bases are TGTGCCAGCAGTGACACAGGGTACTCCGACTACACC.

Details on this clone: Any gene name here is a mouse gene name. Read sequence stops 1 residue before the CDR3 end, and the germline J gene provides the missing end. The rearrangement joins TRBV26 to TRBJ2-2; possible D gene TRBD1, 5 bases. The V end lost 5 bases, the J end lost 4 bases, and 5 bases lay between the germline ends. Germline V lookup: CDR1 KGHPV, CDR2 FQNQEV (reference sequence). This CDR3 is 12 amino acids long. The CDR3 is CASSRGTGQLYF. CDR3 DNA, as far as it was read: TGTGCCAGCAGTAGGGGCACCGGGCAGCTCTAC.

With respect to this clone: Any gene name here is a mouse gene name. Read sequence stops 1 residue before the CDR3 end, and the germline J gene provides the missing end. The chain joins TRBV26 to TRBJ2-7, with 8 bases that match TRBD2. Per germline, CDR1 KGHPV and CDR2 FQNQEV (reference sequence). Trimming took 2 bases from V and 4 from J; bases not matched to a gene: 1. The CDR3 is made up of 13 amino acids. The CDR3 sequence is CASSLLGGYEQYF. CDR3 DNA, as far as it was read: TGTGCCAGCAGTCTGCTGGGGGGTTATGAACAGTAC.

This clone was seen more than once but under ten times. Mouse gene names and germline throughout. The read stops 1 residue short of the end of the CDR3; the missing end is completed from the germline J gene. The V and J genes are TRBV26 and TRBJ2-7; D is uncertain. CDR3 length equals 14 residues. Germline V gene lookup returns CDR1 KGHPV and CDR2 FQNQEV (reference sequence). The V end lost 0 bases, the J end lost 0 bases, and 6 bases lay between the germline ends. This chain's CDR3 is CASSLSGSSYEQYF. The DNA read from the CDR3 is TGTGCCAGCAGTCTGTCCGGGAGCTCCTATGAACAGTAC.

This clone is labeled as large (0.1 to 1%). The listed genes are named as in mouse. The observed sequence ends 1 residue before the CDR3 terminus, with the missing tail filled in from the germline J gene. The chain has TRBV17 and TRBJ1-4, with D uncertain. The CDR3 extends over 17 amino acids. Trimming shortened V by 0 bases and J by 0 bases, and 11 bases separated the two germline ends. CDR1 and CDR2 (germline): MNHDT, YYDKIL. CDR3 protein: CASSRDPRHVSNERLFF. Partial CDR3 DNA: TGTGCTAGCAGTAGAGATCCTCGACACGTTTCCAACGAAAGATTATTT.

Of note for this clone: It may be a read error: a sequence one base away is much more abundant. Genes and germline come from the mouse. The read ends 1 residue shy of where the CDR3 ends; the end is completed using the germline J gene. Other DNA sequences in the same sample also yield this CDR3. The chain combines TRBV13-3 with TRBJ2-7; 8 positions agree with TRBD2. The CDR3 extends over 14 amino acids. Unmatched junction bases numbered 6, after V lost 7 bases and J lost 0 bases. The germline CDR1 and CDR2 sequences are NNHDY and SYVADS. The covered CDR3 bases are TGTGCCAGCGGTGGGGGGGGGACCTCCTATGAACAGTAC. This sequence encodes CASGGGGTSYEQY. In full, the CDR3 is CASGGGGTSYEQYF.

This clone was observed a handful of times. Mouse names are used for the genes. The CDR3 end lies 1 residue beyond the end of the read and is filled in from the germline J gene. The chain is built from TRBV12-1 and TRBJ1-3; no firm D call. This CDR3 spans 11 amino acids. Trimming removed 2 bases from V and 3 bases from J, with 1 base in between. Germline lookup yields CDR1 SGHSN and CDR2 HYEKVE. Partial CDR3 DNA: TGTGCCAGCTCTCATGGAAATACGCTCTAT. This gives the protein CASSHGNTLY. The complete CDR3 sequence is CASSHGNTLYF. Drawing the rest from reference TRBV12-1 and TRBJ1-3, the complete variable domain is DSGVVQSPRHIIKEKGGRSVLTCIPISGHSNVVWYQQTLGKELKFLIQHYEKVERDKGFLPSRFSVQQFDDYHSEMNMSALELEDSAMYFCASSHGNTLYFGEGSRLIVV.

Comments on this clone: Gene names follow the mouse nomenclature. The sequence runs out 1 residue before the end of the CDR3; the remainder is reconstructed from the germline J gene. This chain uses TRBV13-3 with TRBJ1-3; D uncertain. V shed 0 bases and J shed 5 bases, with 0 bases lying between them. This CDR3 contains 11 residues. The germline V gene encodes CDR1 NNHDY and CDR2 SYVADS. CDR3 loop: CASSDGNTLYF. The sequenced part of the CDR3 DNA is TGTGCCAGCAGTGATGGAAATACGCTCTAT. Looking up the rest from reference TRBV13-3 and TRBJ1-3 gives the full variable domain: EAAVTQSPRSKVAVTGGKVTLSCHQTNNHDYMYWYRQDTGHGLRLIHYSYVADSTEKGDIPDGYKASRPSQENFSLILELASLSQTAVYFCASSDGNTLYFGEGSRLIVV.

This clone has just a few counts. All gene names here are mouse names. Read data end 1 residue before the CDR3 end; the end is taken from the germline J gene. This rearrangement joins TRBV13-1 to TRBJ2-7; 9 bases match TRBD2. Germline CDR1 reads NSHNY; CDR2 reads SYGAGN. Germline trimming cut 2 bases from V and 0 bases from J; bases unmatched to any gene: 0. This CDR3 has 14 amino acids. CDR3 region: CASSEDWGSYEQYF. The covered CDR3 bases are TGTGCCAGCAGTGAGGACTGGGGCTCCTATGAACAGTAC.

This clone appeared a few times. Gene names and germline match the mouse. The CDR3 end falls 1 residue outside the read, so it is completed with the germline J gene. The chain links TRBV17 to TRBJ1-3; TRBD1 aligns across 10 bases. Germline V gene sequence: CDR1 MNHDT, CDR2 YYDKIL. V was pared by 3 bases and J by 1 base, with 0 bases of the junction left unmatched. This CDR3 contains 15 residues. CDR3 sequence reads: CASSRTGGSGNTLYF. The sequenced CDR3 bases are TGTGCTAGCAGTAGGACAGGGGGCTCTGGAAATACGCTCTAT.

This clone is labeled as large. Germline and genes here are mouse. The CDR3 end falls 1 residue outside the read, so it is completed with the germline J gene. J is TRBJ2-7 and V is TRBV12-1; 11 positions match TRBD2. Losses at the gene ends were 0 bases for V and 5 bases for J; bases not matched to a gene: 5. The CDR3 extends over 15 amino acids. Germline assignment: CDR1 SGHSN and CDR2 HYEKVE. CDR3 region: CASSLTGGALDEQYF. CDR3 DNA (partial): TGTGCCAGCTCTCTCACTGGGGGGGCGCTGGATGAACAGTAC.

Concerning this clone itself: Gene names are mouse gene names. The CDR3 extends 1 residue past the end of the read, so its final part is completed from the germline J gene. The chain couples TRBV3 to TRBJ1-1, with 7 nucleotides matching TRBD1. Trimming took 4 bases from V and 3 from J; bases not matched to a gene: 5. The CDR3 is 14 amino acids. Germline V lookup: CDR1 SNHLY, CDR2 FYNGKV (reference sequence). CDR3 residues: CASSSTGRDTEVFF. The covered CDR3 bases are TGTGCCAGCAGCTCGACAGGGAGGGACACAGAAGTCTTC.

A note on this clone: The gene symbols are mouse symbols. Read sequence stops 1 residue before the CDR3 end, and the germline J gene provides the missing end. This sequence joins TRBV19 and TRBJ2-4; 8 nucleotides match TRBD2. This CDR3 is 16 amino acids long. With 2 bases clipped from V and 5 bases from J, the junction kept 10 bases outside the gene matches. Germline V gene lookup returns CDR1 FNHDT and CDR2 SITEND (reference sequence). The DNA read from the CDR3 is TGTGCCAGCAGTATTGGGACTGGCCCTCGTCCAAACACCTTGTAC. Residues: CASSIGTGPRPNTLY. The whole CDR3 sequence reads CASSIGTGPRPNTLYF.

Comment on this clone: All gene names here are mouse names. From the germline J gene comes the end of the CDR3, since the read stops 1 residue before it. The rearrangement uses TRBV26 and TRBJ2-5; tentatively, D is TRBD1 (5 bases). V was shortened by 5 bases and J by 1 base, with 7 bases between the two germline ends. CDR1 and CDR2 (germline): KGHPV, FQNQEV (reference sequence). This CDR3 has 13 residues. CDR3 bases read: TGTGCCAGCAGTGGACAATACCAAGACACCCAGTAC. This sequence encodes CASSGQYQDTQY. The whole CDR3 sequence reads CASSGQYQDTQYF.

This clone was seen a few times. The germline and genes are mouse ones. The CDR3 end is not reached by the read, which stops 1 residue before it; the germline J gene fills it in. This sequence joins TRBV26 and TRBJ2-7; 10 bases are shared with TRBD1. The CDR3 runs to 15 residues. The germline gives CDR1 KGHPV, CDR2 FQNQEV (reference sequence). V shed 6 bases, J shed 3 bases, and the junction held 8 bases outside the gene matches. CDR3 protein: CASSYPGQGHYEQYF. The sequenced CDR3 bases are TGTGCCAGCAGCTATCCGGGACAGGGGCACTATGAACAGTAC.

As to this clone: The gene symbols are mouse symbols. The CDR3 DNA, read in part, is TGTGCAAGCAGCTTACAGGGGTTTTCCAACGAAAGATTATTT. Amino acids: CASSLQGFSNERLF. The entire CDR3 sequence reads CASSLQGFSNERLFF. V is TRBV16 and J is TRBJ1-4; D is possibly TRBD1 (6 bases). The read stops 1 residue short of the end of the CDR3; the missing end is completed from the germline J gene. V was pared by 2 bases and J by 0 bases, with 7 bases between. Germline lookup yields CDR1 SGHSA and CDR2 FRNQAP. CDR3 length: 15 residues.

A note on this clone: The germline and genes are mouse ones. The sequenced fragment ends 1 residue before the CDR3 boundary, so the rest is inferred from the germline J gene. The chain links TRBV16 to TRBJ2-1; 14 nucleotides line up with TRBD2. This CDR3 region has 16 residues. Germline V gene lookup returns CDR1 SGHSA and CDR2 FRNQAP. V shed 0 bases and J 6 bases; nucleotides not matched to a gene: 1. Incomplete CDR3 DNA: TGTGCAAGCAGCTTAGAGGGACTGGGGGGGCCTGCTGAGCAGTTC. This translates into CASSLEGLGGPAEQF. The entire CDR3 protein reads CASSLEGLGGPAEQFF.

As concerns this clone: Mouse names are used for the genes. The DNA read from the CDR3 is TGTGCCAGCAGTCTCGGACAGAGCTCCTATGAACAGTAC. Translation: CASSLGQSSYEQY. The CDR3 reads in full as CASSLGQSSYEQYF. The chain carries TRBV26 and TRBJ2-7, with a possible D match to TRBD1 (6 bases). The CDR3 goes on 1 residue after the read ends, and that part is filled in from the germline J gene. CDR3 length: 14 residues. V lost 3 bases, J lost 0 bases, and 9 bases lay in between. The germline V gene has CDR1 KGHPV and CDR2 FQNQEV (reference sequence).

Turning to this clone: The gene names here belong to mouse. Coverage ceases 1 residue before the CDR3 finishes, and the germline J gene fills in the end. This chain links TRBV4 with TRBJ2-2; maybe TRBD1 (6 bases). Germline V CDR1 and CDR2: LGHDT, YNNKQL (reference sequence). Trimming pared 6 bases from V and 4 bases from J, leaving 9 bases between. This CDR3 region has 13 residues. The CDR3 here is CASSHRATGQLYF. CDR3 DNA, as far as it was read: TGTGCCAGCAGTCACAGGGCCACCGGGCAGCTCTAC. The full variable domain, with the rest looked up from reference TRBV4 and TRBJ2-2, is ETAVFQTPNYHVTQVGNEVSFNCKQTLGHDTMYWYKQDSKKLLKIMFSYNNKQLIVNETVPRRFSPQSSDKAHLNLRIKSVEPEDSAVYLCASSHRATGQLYFGEGSKLTVL.

Note on this clone: Gene names follow the mouse nomenclature. Sequencing ends 1 residue short of the CDR3 end; the germline J gene provides the rest. The V gene is TRBV2, the J gene TRBJ2-1; 8 positions agree with TRBD2. Germline CDR1 reads LGHNA; CDR2 reads YSYQKL. J was trimmed by 1 base and V by 0 bases; bases with no gene match: 2. This CDR3 has 16 residues. CDR3 bases read: TGTGCCAGCAGCCAAGACTGGGGGGCGAACTATGCTGAGCAGTTC. This encodes CASSQDWGANYAEQF. The entire CDR3 reads CASSQDWGANYAEQFF.

Notes on this clone: The gene names given are mouse names. Read data end 1 residue before the CDR3 end; the end is taken from the germline J gene. This chain links TRBV13-2 with TRBJ2-3, with D perhaps matching TRBD1 (6 bases). Germline CDR1 NNHNN, CDR2 SYGAGS (reference sequence). There are 12 residues in the CDR3. Trimming cost V 2 bases and J 6 bases, with 7 bases left between them. CDR3 loop: CASGETGETLYF. The sequenced part of the CDR3 DNA is TGTGCCAGCGGTGAAACAGGGGAAACGCTGTAT.

For this clone: Each gene name is a mouse one. The read ends 1 residue early relative to the CDR3; the germline J gene fills the gap. This rearrangement joins TRBV26 to TRBJ1-1; D remains unclear. V was pared by 3 bases and J by 1 base, with 3 bases between. The CDR3 sequence is 12 residues long. In germline, CDR1 is KGHPV, CDR2 FQNQEV (reference sequence). CDR3 bases read: TGTGCCAGCAGTCTTGGGAACACAGAAGTCTTC. It specifies CASSLGNTEVF. The full CDR3 sequence reads CASSLGNTEVFF.

Worth noting for this clone: The listed genes are named as in mouse. The observed sequence ends 1 residue before the CDR3 terminus, with the missing tail filled in from the germline J gene. The chain employs TRBV14 and TRBJ1-3; no firm D call. The ends were cut back, 5 bases at V and 0 bases at J, with 9 bases in the middle. CDR3 length: 14 residues. Germline V lookup: CDR1 SGHDT, CDR2 FRDEAV. The covered CDR3 bases are TGTGCCAGCAGGTGGGGAGATTCTGGAAATACGCTCTAT. This sequence encodes CASRWGDSGNTLY. The full CDR3 protein is CASRWGDSGNTLYF.

About this clone itself: Each gene name is a mouse one. The read gets to within 1 residue of the CDR3 end, and the germline J gene fills in the rest. The rearrangement links TRBV16 to TRBJ1-1; no definite D call. The CDR3 loop spans 14 amino acids. CDR1 SGHSA and CDR2 FRNQAP come from the germline V gene. V lost 1 base and J lost 0, with 6 bases in between. CDR3 DNA (partial): TGTGCAAGCAGCTTAGTGGGTGCAAACACAGAAGTCTTC. This sequence encodes CASSLVGANTEVF. In full, the CDR3 is CASSLVGANTEVFF.

For this clone: Mouse germline and gene names are used. The sequence runs out 1 residue before the end of the CDR3; the remainder is reconstructed from the germline J gene. This chain links TRBV26 with TRBJ1-2; weak D call: TRBD1 (6 bases). CDR1 KGHPV and CDR2 FQNQEV come from the germline V gene (reference sequence). The CDR3 consists of 14 residues. V was shortened by 6 bases and J by 0 bases, with 11 bases between the two germline ends. CDR3 sequence: CASSLGGPNSDYTF. Incomplete CDR3 DNA: TGTGCCAGCAGCCTAGGGGGTCCAAACTCCGACTACACC.

This clone showed up just a few times. Mouse gene names apply. The sequence runs out 1 residue before the end of the CDR3; the remainder is reconstructed from the germline J gene. The chain is built from TRBV13-1 and TRBJ2-2, with D unresolved. This CDR3 has 13 residues. The germline gives CDR1 NSHNY, CDR2 SYGAGN. Trimming removed 5 bases at V and 0 bases at J, with 5 bases between. CDR3 DNA, as far as it was read: TGTGCCAGCAGCCCCTCAAACACCGGGCAGCTCTAC. This gives the protein CASSPSNTGQLY. The whole CDR3 region reads CASSPSNTGQLYF.